These T cell receptor beta chains were read from a single sample in a study of beta chain features in type 1 diabetes. The table came from immunoSEQ multiplex PCR; TCRdb's copy has only in-frame clones and leaves some out. Of 300,000 to 450,000 clones listed, around 13% are singletons. The sample comprised naive CD4+ T cells from blood. These receptors were obtained from a woman younger than 30 with type 1 diabetes. Each CDR3 is given with its conserved first and last residue. Each record gives: V gene, CDR3 protein.

v_gene: TRBV28; CDR3aa: CASSLTQGDNYGYTF
v_gene: TRBV19; CDR3aa: CASSMGGVGTGELFF
v_gene: TRBV25-1; CDR3aa: CARTSGRTWEQYF
v_gene: TRBV10-3; CDR3aa: CAIRGQGADEQFF
v_gene: TRBV6-6; CDR3aa: CASGAKSYEQYF
v_gene: TRBV4-2; CDR3aa: CASSLNTISYEQYF
v_gene: TRBV11-2; CDR3aa: CASSLEGLPPYEQYF
v_gene: TRBV5-4; CDR3aa: CASSRLAGGNNEQFF
v_gene: TRBV5-1; CDR3aa: CASSLPGQATDTQYF
v_gene: TRBV11-3; CDR3aa: CASSFDRGSDIQYF
v_gene: TRBV4-1; CDR3aa: CASSHLIGASGRMFEQYF
v_gene: TRBV6-4; CDR3aa: CASRSSDRVNTEAFF
v_gene: TRBV7-6; CDR3aa: CASSLAAKNRANEQFF
v_gene: TRBV29-1; CDR3aa: CSVEKGQQFF
v_gene: TRBV29-1; CDR3aa: CSVESDSLWTEAFF
v_gene: TRBV7-2; CDR3aa: CASISDGGRHNEQFF
v_gene: TRBV19; CDR3aa: CASEGPYSNQPQHF
v_gene: TRBV6-8; CDR3aa: CAMLGHEQFF
v_gene: TRBV5-1; CDR3aa: CASSLGESTPNSPLHF
v_gene: TRBV7-9; CDR3aa: CASSLGGGLSTQYF
v_gene: TRBV27; CDR3aa: CASGRGLAAAAYNEQFF
v_gene: TRBV4-1; CDR3aa: CASSQGLADPQETQYF
v_gene: TRBV9; CDR3aa: CASSVVGQGGTQYF
v_gene: TRBV9; CDR3aa: CASSVGLAGGPTTDTQYF
v_gene: TRBV30; CDR3aa: CAWSATGGQPQHF
v_gene: TRBV29-1; CDR3aa: CSVADRLNSPLHF
v_gene: TRBV7-9; CDR3aa: CAQSQDLETQYF
v_gene: TRBV12-2; CDR3aa: CASREGLAGGNEQFF
v_gene: TRBV7-9; CDR3aa: CASSLAEVTIYF
v_gene: TRBV28; CDR3aa: CASSSLYLTDTQYF
v_gene: TRBV28; CDR3aa: CASSRTHSGANVLTF
v_gene: TRBV5-1; CDR3aa: CASSLGLTYEQYF
v_gene: TRBV6-6; CDR3aa: CASRAAQETQYF
v_gene: TRBV27; CDR3aa: CASIRQGKNTEAFF
v_gene: TRBV18; CDR3aa: CASSPSNRDRRINEQFF
v_gene: TRBV30; CDR3aa: CAWSGAGVVETQYF